This TCR beta chain was sequenced for a study of regulatory T cells in long-lasting Graves disease. Study details: Newly diagnosed Graves' patients had under 3 months of antithyroid drugs. Findings and caveats of the study: Favoring TRBV28, TRBJ1-2 and TRBJ2-5 was a feature seen in persistent disease.

Noted time point: newly diagnosed GD, antithyroid drugs for less than 3 months. Construction of the TCR library relied on RNA isolated from PBMCs. HTBI primers from iRepertoire and Arm-PCR of CDR3 regions yielded the TCR beta libraries. TCRdb called the multiplex PCR reads again in MiXCR, with one record for every CDR3 protein. The sample includes about 430,000 distinct CDR3 sequences, around 16% of them seen just once. CDR1 and CDR2 (germline): DFQATT, SNEGSKA (reference sequence). This CDR3 has 17 amino acids. V trimming: 0 bases; J trimming: 7 bases; junction bases outside the gene matches: 17. This clonotype was seen more than once but under ten times. Antigen specificity is unknown. The sample was also reused in another study, on T cells in Graves' hyperthyroidism and ophthalmopathy. As reported in that work: Patients aged 18 to 65 with hyperthyroidism were newly diagnosed, with duration under 2 months. Using the HTBI primer set, a first-round RT-PCR was run on the TCR CDR3.

This receptor was obtained from a woman aged 40 to 49 with Graves disease. The chain recombines TRBV20-1 with TRBJ1-2; 7 nucleotides match TRBD1. This sample comprised peripheral blood mononuclear cells (PBMCs), obtained at new diagnosis, from a patient treated with antithyroid drugs. CDR3 region: CSARDQTGSGFGSGYTF. CDR3 bases: TGCAGTGCTAGAGACCAGACAGGGTCAGGATTCGGGTCTGGCTACACCTTC.